This is a list of T cell receptor beta chains from one sample in a study of metastatic and nonmetastatic thyroid tumors. TCRdb re-analyzed the PCR reads through MiXCR. Among 15,000 to 25,000 clones listed, roughly 22% were seen once. Sequencing used tumor tissue. Every receptor here comes from a male donor with papillary thyroid cancer or a benign thyroid nodule (not recorded which). Some clones in this sample may be carry-over from other donors' samples. Both conserved end residues are part of each CDR3. D genes are given only for firm matches. Clone size appears in some rows only: once, few, many, or a class for an expanded clone.

TRBJ2-1 TRBV11-1 many TRBD1 CASKNRGVDNEQFF TGTGCCAGCAAGAACAGGGGGGTGGACAATGAGCAGTTCTTC
TRBJ1-2 TRBV20-1 medium-sized . CSAKQGPGHGYTF TGCAGTGCAAAACAGGGTCCCGGGCATGGCTACACCTTC
TRBJ2-3 TRBV27 many TRBD2 CASSLYSGRAGGTQYF TGTGCCAGCAGTTTATATAGCGGGAGGGCCGGAGGTACGCAGTATTTT
TRBJ2-7 TRBV19 medium-sized TRBD2 CASSWTSEKSYEQYF TGTGCCAGTAGTTGGACTAGCGAGAAATCCTACGAGCAGTACTTC
TRBJ2-2 TRBV20-1 many TRBD1 CSAPDRGANTGELFF TGCAGTGCACCCGACAGGGGGGCGAACACCGGGGAGCTGTTTTTT
TRBJ1-1 TRBV6-5 medium-sized . CASSYRWEGRTEAFF TGTGCCAGCAGTTATCGGTGGGAGGGTAGAACTGAAGCTTTCTTT
TRBJ2-1 TRBV10-3 . TRBD2 CAARDYREYNVQFF TGTGCCGCACGGGACTATCGGGAATACAATGTGCAGTTCTTC
TRBJ2-5 TRBV12-3/TRBV12-4 many . CASRTGLVEETQYF TGTGCCAGCAGAACAGGCCTAGTTGAAGAGACCCAGTACTTC
TRBJ2-1 TRBV14 many TRBD2 CASSPIIAGEWFF TGTGCCAGCAGCCCAATAATAGCGGGAGAATGGTTCTTC
TRBJ2-7 TRBV30 many TRBD1 CAWSEPTGPTYEQYF TGTGCCTGGAGTGAGCCGACAGGGCCCACCTACGAGCAGTACTTC
TRBJ2-2 TRBV6-2/TRBV6-3 . . CASSSRTENTGELFF TGTGCCAGCAGTTCCCGGACAGAGAACACCGGTGAGCTGTTTTTT
TRBJ2-7 TRBV6-1 few . CASSPPSEQYF TGTGCCAGCAGTCCGCCGAGTGAGCAGTACTTC
TRBJ1-4 TRBV19 many . CASSTGVSTNEKLFF TGTGCCAGTAGTACAGGGGTTTCAACTAATGAAAAACTGTTTTTT
TRBJ2-5 TRBV11-2 . . CASSLHGSQETQYF TGTGCCAGCAGCTTACACGGATCCCAAGAGACCCAGTACTTC
TRBJ2-7 TRBV6-2/TRBV6-3 . . CASSLEGESSDEQYF TGTGCCAGCAGTTTAGAGGGGGAATCCTCCGACGAGCAGTACTTC
TRBJ1-1 TRBV19 . . CASNTGYTEAFF TGTGCCAGTAACACGGGCTACACTGAAGCTTTCTTT
TRBJ1-1 TRBV10-1 many . CASSDQNTEAFF TGCGCCAGCAGTGATCAAAACACTGAAGCTTTCTTT
TRBJ2-3 TRBV12-3/TRBV12-4 few . CASSRGDTQYF TGTGCCAGCAGTAGGGGAGATACGCAGTATTTT
TRBJ2-3 TRBV27 many . CASKDNLADTQYF TGTGCCAGCAAGGATAACCTGGCAGATACGCAGTATTTT
TRBJ2-7 TRBV5-1 . TRBD1 CASSLGQGFSYEQYF TGCGCCAGCAGCTTGGGACAGGGTTTCTCCTACGAGCAGTACTTC
TRBJ2-3 TRBV7-2 many . CASSPGNVGADTQYF TGTGCCAGCAGCCCAGGGAACGTGGGGGCAGATACGCAGTATTTT
TRBJ2-7 TRBV14 . . CASCHSYAQYF TGTGCCAGCTGCCACTCCTACGCGCAGTACTTC
TRBJ2-7 TRBV4-1 . TRBD2 CESRNVAGGSSYEQYF TGCGAGAGCAGAAACGTAGCGGGGGGGAGCTCCTACGAGCAGTACTTC
TRBJ1-6 TRBV2 few . CASRTDNSPLHF TGTGCATCCCGGACAGATAATTCACCCCTCCACTTC
TRBJ2-7 TRBV28 few . CASSRSGTQPSYEQYF TGTGCCAGCAGTAGATCCGGGACACAACCTTCCTACGAGCAGTACTTC
TRBJ1-4 TRBV5-1 . . CASRVGGTNEKRLF TGCGCCAGCAGGGTTGGGGGAACTAATGAAAAACGGTTATTT
TRBJ1-4 TRBV7-6 . . CASSLDSGQADEKLFF TGTGCCAGCAGCTTAGACTCCGGCCAGGCAGATGAAAAACTGTTTTTT
TRBJ2-3 TRBV11-2 . TRBD2 CASSPGLVGKETHYF TGTGCCAGCAGCCCAGGACTAGTCGGCAAAGAGACGCATTATTTT
TRBJ2-1 TRBV19 many . CASSNWDQTYNEQFF TGTGCCAGTAGTAATTGGGACCAAACCTACAATGAGCAGTTCTTC
TRBJ2-1 TRBV7-9 many . CASSLLVGEQFF TGTGCCAGCAGCTTATTAGTGGGTGAGCAGTTCTTC
TRBJ2-5 TRBV5-1 . TRBD2 CASSASGSMETQYF TGCGCCAGCAGCGCTAGCGGGAGTATGGAGACCCAGTACTTC
TRBJ2-7 TRBV19 many . CASSTGSYEQYF TGTGCCAGCTCGACGGGATCCTACGAGCAGTACTTC
TRBJ2-7 TRBV20-1 medium-sized . CSARKRVTSYEQYF TGCAGTGCTAGAAAGCGGGTTACCTCCTACGAGCAGTACTTC
TRBJ2-2 TRBV6-1 . . CASSDWGWAGELFF TGTGCCAGCAGTGATTGGGGGTGGGCCGGGGAGCTGTTTTTT
TRBJ2-1 TRBV18 . TRBD1 CASSSTGGLDEEFF TGTGCCAGCTCATCGACAGGGGGATTGGATGAGGAGTTCTTC
TRBJ1-1 TRBV3-1 . . CASSLQGPNTEAIF TGTGCCAGCAGCCTACAAGGACCCAACACCGAAGCTATCTTT
TRBJ2-3 TRBV6-2/TRBV6-3 . . CTSSYSLGLDTQYF TGCACCAGCAGTTACTCTCTTGGTTTAGATACGCAGTATTTT
TRBJ1-2 TRBV12-3/TRBV12-4 many . CASSLSAGTYGYTF TGTGCCAGCAGTTTGTCGGCGGGGACCTATGGCTACACCTTC
TRBJ2-7 TRBV6-1 medium-sized . CASSEQGRMEQYF TGTGCCAGCAGTGAACAGGGCCGGATGGAGCAGTACTTC
TRBJ2-7 TRBV5-4 many . CASSLGGAPYEQYF TGTGCCAGCAGCTTGGGGGGGGCACCCTACGAGCAGTACTTC
TRBJ2-7 TRBV5-4 . . CASSLATGEQYF TGTGCCAGCAGCTTGGCCACAGGGGAGCAGTACTTC
TRBJ1-2 TRBV6-5 . . CASSYPLGHGGNYCYTF TGTGCCAGCAGTTACCCCCTTGGACATGGGGGAAACTATTGCTACACCTTC
TRBJ1-6 TRBV2 many . CASLRQNNSPLHF TGTGCCAGCTTACGGCAAAATAATTCACCCCTCCACTTT
TRBJ2-7 TRBV29-1 many . CSAYQDLSYEQYF TGCAGCGCCTACCAGGACTTATCCTACGAGCAGTACTTC
TRBJ2-2 TRBV5-8 many . CASSLIPGELFF TGTGCCAGCAGCCTTATCCCCGGGGAGCTGTTTTTT
TRBJ1-2 TRBV19 . . CASSNKVEGIDGYTF TGTGCCAGTAGTAACAAGGTCGAGGGGATCGATGGCTACACCTTC
TRBJ2-7 TRBV4-1 . . CPSSVRTHYEQYF TGCCCCAGCAGCGTCCGGACGCACTACGAGCAGTACTTC
TRBJ2-5 TRBV20-1 many . CSATPLRDPRNQETQYF TGCAGTGCAACGCCCCTCCGGGACCCGAGGAACCAAGAGACCCAGTACTTC
TRBJ2-6 TRBV6-6 few . CAISYHASYSGANVLTF TGTGCCATCAGTTATCATGCCTCCTACTCTGGGGCCAACGTCCTGACTTTC
TRBJ1-4 TRBV28 medium-sized . CASSEGGPAQWEKLFF TGTGCCAGCAGTGAGGGGGGCCCGGCCCAATGGGAAAAACTGTTTTTT
TRBJ2-5 TRBV20-1 many . CSARDASGTQYF TGCAGTGCTAGAGATGCATCTGGAACCCAGTACTTC
TRBJ1-5 TRBV7-9 . . CASSLWQGYQPQHF TGTGCCAGCAGTTTATGGCAGGGATACCAGCCCCAGCATTTT
TRBJ1-5 TRBV20-1 many . CSAVDMLGPNQPQHF TGCAGTGCTGTTGACATGTTAGGCCCCAATCAGCCCCAGCATTTT
TRBJ2-1 TRBV6-4 many . CASTTNQGNEQFF TGTGCCAGCACCACGAACCAGGGGAATGAGCAGTTCTTC
TRBJ2-3 TRBV5-1 many . CARGDTQYF TGCGCCAGGGGGGATACGCAGTATTTT
TRBJ1-1 TRBV28 few . CASILNGHSNWGTEAFF TGTGCCAGCATTTTAAATGGGCATTCCAATTGGGGCACTGAAGCTTTCTTT
TRBJ2-7 TRBV2 . TRBD1 CASSGGQGAYEQYF TGTGCCAGCAGTGGGGGACAGGGAGCCTACGAGCAGTACTTC
TRBJ2-1 TRBV30 . . CAWSIGLYNEQFF TGTGCCTGGAGTATTGGACTGTACAATGAGCAGTTCTTC
TRBJ2-5 TRBV3-1 . TRBD2 CASSQDLGLAGVGWQETQYF TGTGCCAGCAGCCAAGATTTGGGGCTAGCGGGAGTAGGGTGGCAAGAGACCCAGTACTTC
TRBJ2-7 TRBV27 few TRBD1 CANSFKSVGQWIPYEQYF TGTGCCAACAGTTTCAAATCAGTGGGACAGTGGATTCCCTACGAGCAGTACTTC